The 32 T cell receptor beta chains below come from one sample, sequenced in a study of OX40 agonist ivuxolimab in advanced cancers. TCRdb keeps only in-frame clones here, not all; method: immunoSEQ multiplex PCR. The sample includes approximately 66,000 clones, approximately 90% of them seen just once. The sequenced sample was CD4+ or CD8+ T cells sorted from blood, obtained in a trial of the OX40 agonist ivuxolimab. Receptors were obtained from an adult with an advanced solid tumor such as melanoma, head and neck, liver or kidney cancer.

The rearrangement links TRBV27 to TRBJ1-5; TRBD1 agrees at 7 bases. Germline CDR1 is MNHEY and CDR2 is SMNVEV (reference sequence). The CDR3 runs 16 residues. V was pared by 5 bases and J by 3 bases, with 10 bases of the junction left unmatched. The CDR3 is CASSKTQGLYNQPQHF. CDR3 bases: TGTGCCAGCAGTAAGACACAGGGGTTATACAATCAGCCCCAGCATTTT.

The genes are TRBV5-1 and TRBJ2-5, with TRBD2 matching 7 bases. The junction had 7 bases not matched to a gene; V was cut back by 3 bases and J by 5 bases. CDR1 and CDR2 from the germline V gene are SGHRS and YFSETQ. The CDR3 is 14 amino acids. CDR3 residues: CASSSWGGSETQYF. The CDR3 bases are TGCGCCAGCAGCTCCTGGGGGGGGTCGGAGACCCAGTACTTC.

The J gene is TRBJ1-6, the V gene TRBV19; the D gene is possibly TRBD1 (6 bases). CDR1 and CDR2 from the germline V gene are LNHDA and SQIVND (reference sequence). There are 14 residues in the CDR3. The V gene lost 3 bases and the J gene lost 8 bases, with 11 bases spanning the gap. The CDR3 DNA reads as TGTGCCAGTAGTATGGACAGCTTGGATTCACCCCTCCACTTT. The encoded protein is CASSMDSLDSPLHF. Variable domain in full (rest from reference TRBV19 and TRBJ1-6): DGGITQSPKYLFRKEGQNVTLSCEQNLNHDAMYWYRQDPGQGLRLIYYSQIVNDFQKGDIAEGYSVSREKKESFPLTVTSAQKNPTAFYLCASSMDSLDSPLHFGNGTRLTVT.

This clone was observed once. The genes are TRBV7-2 and TRBJ1-2; 9 bases are a match to TRBD1. With V trimmed by 5 bases and J by 4 bases, 8 bases remained unmatched. Germline V gives CDR1 SGHTA, CDR2 FQGNSA. The CDR3 covers 15 residues. This chain's CDR3 is CASSPRDRVGYGYTF. The CDR3, as DNA: TGTGCCAGCAGCCCACGGGACAGGGTAGGCTATGGCTACACCTTC.

The CDR3 DNA sequence: TGTGCCAGCAGCACATTAGCGGGGGGAGTGGCAGATACGCAGTATTTT. It specifies CASSTLAGGVADTQYF. J is TRBJ2-3 and V is TRBV27, with 10 bases matching TRBD2. The CDR3 is 16 amino acids. V trimming: 6 bases; J trimming: 4 bases; junction bases outside the gene matches: 10. Per the germline V gene, CDR1 is MNHEY and CDR2 is SMNVEV (reference sequence).

The CDR3 coding sequence is TGTGCCAGCAGCCCTGGCGGGGGGGTCACAGATACGCAGTATTTT. This sequence encodes CASSPGGGVTDTQYF. The V call is TRBV9, the J call TRBJ2-3; TRBD2 aligns across 9 bases. This CDR3 has 15 amino acids. CDR1 SGDLS and CDR2 YYNGEE come from the germline V gene. V was clipped by 4 bases and J by 2 bases; unmatched bases: 5.

The rearrangement joins TRBV6-6 to TRBJ2-5; 9 bases line up with TRBD2. Germline V gene lookup returns CDR1 MNHNY and CDR2 SVGAGI (reference sequence). This CDR3 contains 16 residues. J lost 1 base, V lost 7 bases, and 10 bases had no gene match. The CDR3 spells CASTHSSSGVQETQYF. The DNA of the CDR3 is TGTGCCAGCACCCACTCCTCTAGCGGGGTCCAAGAGACCCAGTACTTC.

The V gene is TRBV5-1, the J gene TRBJ2-2, with a weak D call TRBD1 (6 bases). The ends were cut back, 0 bases at V and 4 bases at J, with 10 bases in the middle. This CDR3 region has 15 residues. Germline lookup yields CDR1 SGHRS and CDR2 YFSETQ. Here the CDR3 reads CASSLALDSTGELFF. Written as DNA, the CDR3 is TGCGCCAGCAGCTTGGCCTTGGACAGCACCGGGGAGCTGTTTTTT.

V is TRBV18 and J is TRBJ2-5; D not certain. The germline V and J ends were trimmed by 3 bases and 4 bases, with 3 bases remaining between them. The CDR3 consists of 11 residues. Germline V CDR1 and CDR2: KGHSH, LQKENI. The DNA of the CDR3 is TGTGCCAGCTCACCTGGAGAGACCCAGTACTTC. Residues: CASSPGETQYF.

The chain employs TRBV29-1 and TRBJ2-3; tentatively, D is TRBD2 (6 bases). Trimming left V 6 bases short and J 4 bases short, with 14 bases between. Germline CDR1 is SQVTM and CDR2 is ANQGSEA. The CDR3 loop spans 13 amino acids. In nucleotides, the CDR3 is TGCAGCGTGCAGGGACTGGCAGCAGATACGCAGTATTTT. It is translated as CSVQGLAADTQYF.

This clone showed up just once. V gene TRBV2 combines with J gene TRBJ1-1; 7 bases align to TRBD1. CDR1 is SNHLY and CDR2 is FYNNEI in the germline V gene. Trimming removed 5 bases from V and 5 bases from J; junction bases left unmatched: 5. CDR3 length equals 13 residues. The chain's CDR3 is CASSTGVGTEAFF. The CDR3 DNA is TGTGCCAGCAGTACAGGGGTAGGAACTGAAGCTTTCTTT.

The DNA for the CDR3 is TGTGCCAGCAGAACCGGGACAGCGAATCAGCCCCAGCATTTT. Translation: CASRTGTANQPQHF. The V call is TRBV6-5, the J call TRBJ1-5; 7 bases fit TRBD1. CDR1 is MNHEY, CDR2 SVGAGI, per germline. The junction had 6 bases not matched to a gene; V was cut back by 6 bases and J by 4 bases. There are 14 residues in the CDR3.

The chain combines TRBV27 with TRBJ1-3, with D unclear. CDR1 is MNHEY, CDR2 SMNVEV, per germline (reference sequence). The V end was cut by 5 bases, the J end by 0 bases, with 11 bases between. The CDR3 totals 15 residues. The CDR3 nucleotides read TGTGCCAGCAGTCCGACCGCGACCTCTGGAAACACCATATATTTT. Translation gives CASSPTATSGNTIYF.

The V gene is TRBV2, the J gene TRBJ2-5, with 7 bases identical to TRBD2. With V trimmed by 6 bases and J by 1 base, 8 bases remained unmatched. The CDR3 totals 15 residues. Germline values: CDR1 SNHLY, CDR2 FYNNEI. The CDR3 region is CASSVLWGGQETQYF. The CDR3, as DNA: TGTGCCAGCAGCGTATTGTGGGGGGGCCAAGAGACCCAGTACTTC.

V usage is TRBV20-1 and J usage is TRBJ2-5; D is ambiguous. Looked up from germline, CDR1 is DFQATT and CDR2 is SNEGSKA (reference sequence). The CDR3 is 11 amino acids. V was pared by 1 base and J by 4 bases, with 4 bases between. The CDR3 here is CSARAAETQYF. The CDR3 nucleotides read TGCAGTGCTAGAGCGGCAGAGACCCAGTACTTC.

The chain has TRBV11-2 and TRBJ2-1, with TRBD1 as a possible D gene (5 bases). Trimming removed 0 bases at V and 7 bases at J, with 10 bases between. Germline V gives CDR1 SGHAT, CDR2 FQNNGV. CDR3 length: 14 residues. CDR3 coding DNA: TGTGCCAGCAGCTTAGATAGGGGTGGGAATGAGCAGTTCTTC. Amino acid sequence: CASSLDRGGNEQFF.

J is TRBJ1-1 and V is TRBV7-9; weak D call: TRBD1 (5 bases). V was pared by 5 bases and J by 1 base, with 11 bases between. Germline V gene lookup returns CDR1 SEHNR and CDR2 FQNEAQ (reference sequence). The CDR3 is made up of 14 amino acids. The CDR3 DNA reads TGTGCCAGCAGCCCCCAGGGCAGGAACACTGAAGCTTTCTTT. Its protein product is CASSPQGRNTEAFF.

This clone appeared a single time. The chain links TRBV5-4 to TRBJ2-3; D may correspond to TRBD1 or TRBD2 (5 bases each). V lost 2 bases and J lost 1, with 14 bases in between. CDR1 SGHNT and CDR2 YYREEE come from the germline V gene (reference sequence). The CDR3 length is 16 residues. CDR3 nucleotide sequence: TGTGCCAGCAGCTTAAGTAAACGGGACGGCACAGATACGCAGTATTTT. This gives the protein CASSLSKRDGTDTQYF.

The chain employs TRBV11-3 and TRBJ2-2; D is undetermined. This CDR3 has 14 amino acids. The germline CDR1 and CDR2 sequences are SGHNT and YENEEA. The V and J ends lost 0 bases and 4 bases respectively, with 6 bases between them. The CDR3 region has the DNA TGTGCCAGCAGCTTAGATACGTTCACCGGGGAGCTGTTTTTT. It yields the protein CASSLDTFTGELFF.

This chain links TRBV18 with TRBJ2-3, with D possibly being TRBD1 (5 bases). CDR3 size: 15 residues. V lost 0 bases and J 1 base, leaving 8 bases between the germline ends. CDR1 and CDR2 from the germline V gene are KGHSH and LQKENI. The DNA for the CDR3 is TGTGCCAGCTCACCACCCGACAGTCGCACAGATACGCAGTATTTT. Protein sequence: CASSPPDSRTDTQYF.

The rearrangement joins TRBV6-5 to TRBJ2-1; 11 nucleotides agree with TRBD2. Germline CDR1 is MNHEY and CDR2 is SVGAGI. V shed 7 bases, J shed 10 bases, and the junction held 12 bases outside the gene matches. The CDR3 has 15 residues. The CDR3 DNA reads TGTGCCAGCACCCAACTAGCGGGGGCGCTTAGGGAGCAGTTCTTC. It is translated as CASTQLAGALREQFF.

This clone has just one count. The CDR3 sequence is CASSWVAHEQFF. The CDR3 region has the DNA TGTGCCAGCAGTTGGGTTGCGCATGAGCAGTTCTTC. V gene TRBV28 combines with J gene TRBJ2-1; unclear D gene. The ends were cut back, 4 bases at V and 8 bases at J, with 9 bases in the middle. Germline V gene sequence: CDR1 MDHEN, CDR2 SYDVKM. The CDR3 runs to 12 residues. Full variable domain (rest looked up from reference TRBV28 and TRBJ2-1): DVKVTQSSRYLVKRTGEKVFLECVQDMDHENMFWYRQDPGLGLRLIYFSYDVKMKEKGDIPEGYSVSREKKERFSLILESASTNQTSMYLCASSWVAHEQFFGPGTRLTVL.

This chain uses TRBV6-1 with TRBJ2-7, with D possibly TRBD2 on 6 matching bases. This CDR3 has 15 amino acids. Germline lookup yields CDR1 MNHNS and CDR2 SASEGT. V was pared by 2 bases and J by 5 bases, with 16 bases between. The CDR3 here is CASSERGVREDEQYF. The CDR3 DNA sequence: TGTGCCAGCAGTGAACGGGGCGTCAGGGAGGACGAGCAGTACTTC.

This clone was counted a few times. The chain links TRBV6-6 to TRBJ1-2; possible D gene TRBD1, 6 bases. Germline CDR1 and CDR2: MNHNY and SVGAGI (reference sequence). V lost 0 bases and J 6 bases, leaving 11 bases between the germline ends. The CDR3 is 14 amino acids. CDR3 protein: CASSYSSGGNGYTF. CDR3 bases: TGTGCCAGCAGTTACTCGAGCGGGGGCAATGGCTACACCTTC.

This rearrangement joins TRBV2 to TRBJ2-7, with 10 bases matching TRBD1. Germline CDR1 and CDR2: SNHLY and FYNNEI. V lost 6 bases and J lost 0; bases outside the gene matches: 5. CDR3 length equals 15 residues. The chain's CDR3 is CASSRQGAGSYEQYF. CDR3 in DNA: TGTGCCAGCAGCAGACAGGGGGCAGGCTCCTACGAGCAGTACTTC.

The chain joins TRBV18 to TRBJ1-1; D unclear. The germline V and J ends were trimmed by 1 base and 1 base, with 4 bases remaining between them. Germline V gives CDR1 KGHSH, CDR2 LQKENI. The CDR3 has 13 amino acids. The CDR3: CASSPQRNTEAFF. The CDR3 nucleotides read TGTGCCAGCTCACCACAGAGGAACACTGAAGCTTTCTTT.

The chain uses TRBV5-4 and TRBJ2-3, with 10 positions matching TRBD1. Trimming cost V 0 bases and J 5 bases; bases outside gene matches: 6. The CDR3 consists of 16 residues. CDR1 and CDR2 from the germline V gene are SGHNT and YYREEE (reference sequence). CDR3 loop: CASSLASDRGKDTQYF. The DNA of the CDR3 is TGTGCCAGCAGCTTGGCCTCGGACAGGGGGAAAGATACGCAGTATTTT.

The chain employs TRBV4-1 and TRBJ2-1, with TRBD1 identical over 11 bases. The CDR3 length is 16 residues. The germline gives CDR1 MGHRA, CDR2 YSYEKL. Germline trimming cut 0 bases from V and 10 bases from J; bases unmatched to any gene: 8. The CDR3 protein is CASSQDRGQGAREQFF. The CDR3 DNA reads TGCGCCAGCAGCCAAGATCGAGGACAGGGGGCTAGAGAGCAGTTCTTC.

There are a few counts of this clone. The V gene is TRBV28, the J gene TRBJ2-3; TRBD1 is a possible D gene (5 bases). Deletions cut 2 bases from V and 2 bases from J, with 20 bases between. CDR1 MDHEN and CDR2 SYDVKM come from the germline V gene. The CDR3 consists of 18 residues. Here the CDR3 DNA reads TGTGCCAGCAGTTTAGATCGAACCGGGCAGGGTTTCACAGATACGCAGTATTTT. Encoded protein: CASSLDRTGQGFTDTQYF.

The DNA for the CDR3 is TGTGCCAGTAGGGAAGAAGGGACCATGAACACTGAAGCTTTCTTT. It is translated as CASREEGTMNTEAFF. The V gene is TRBV19, the J gene TRBJ1-1; perhaps TRBD1 as D (5 bases). The germline V gene encodes CDR1 LNHDA and CDR2 SQIVND (reference sequence). V lost 6 bases, J lost 0 bases, and 14 bases lay in between. This CDR3 is built from 15 residues.

This chain uses TRBV19 with TRBJ1-5; D is perhaps TRBD1 (5 bases). V lost 3 bases and J lost 0, with 15 bases in between. Germline V gene sequence: CDR1 LNHDA, CDR2 SQIVND (reference sequence). The CDR3 runs 17 residues. The chain's CDR3 is CASSIEGPRYSNQPQHF. CDR3 coding DNA: TGTGCCAGTAGTATTGAGGGGCCCCGTTATAGCAATCAGCCCCAGCATTTT.

This clone appeared a single time. V and J are TRBV10-3 and TRBJ2-3; D unclear. CDR1 ENHRY and CDR2 SYGVKD come from the germline V gene. CDR3 size: 13 residues. Trimming pared 3 bases from V and 2 bases from J, leaving 6 bases between. CDR3: CAISEQPTDTQYF. In nucleotides, the CDR3 is TGTGCCATCAGTGAACAGCCCACAGATACGCAGTATTTT.